This TCR beta chain was recovered during a study of T cells after yellow fever vaccination. Whole-study context: Those fractions that held only low numbers of cells were prepared using the SMART-Seq v4 Ultra Low Input RNA kit. General study results and limits: After the booster, roughly 96% of CD4 and 75% to 90% of CD8 primary-response clones were re-detected. The presence of abundant clonotypes contaminating from the bulk population was possible in FACS-sorted repertoires. A minor fraction of clonotypes spanned both CD4 and CD8 compartments.

Germline assignment: CDR1 SGHRS and CDR2 YFSETQ. Trimming at V came to 4 bases and at J to 6 bases, leaving 6 bases not matched to a gene. The CDR3 runs 14 residues. This clonotype showed up many times. The antigen remains undetermined. TCRdb redid the calling of the 5' RACE reads with MiXCR, one entry per CDR3 protein. The sample shows about 240,000 distinct CDR3 sequences, 6.9% of them seen only once. The chain links TRBV5-1 to TRBJ2-3; 9 positions agree with TRBD1. The clonotype comes from a man aged 30-40 years who received the YFV17D yellow fever vaccine. The sample here was CD4+ T cells sorted from PBMCs, taken 15 days after the yellow fever booster vaccination. The CDR3 loop is CASSQGQGFDTQYF. The CDR3 nucleotides are TGCGCCAGCAGCCAGGGACAGGGTTTCGATACGCAGTATTTT. The variable domain in full, completed from reference TRBV5-1 and TRBJ2-3, reads KAGVTQTPRYLIKTRGQQVTLSCSPISGHRSVSWYQQTPGQGLQFLFEYFSETQRNKGNFPGRFSGRQFSNSRSEMNVSTLELGDSALYLCASSQGQGFDTQYFGPGTRLTVL.